This TCR beta chain was found in a study of beta chain features in type 1 diabetes. Findings and limits, study-wide: Type 1 diabetes patients showed a moderate but significant shortening of TCRB CDR3s in all four CD4+ subsets.

Germline CDR1 and CDR2: MNHNS and SASEGT. The CDR3 contains 14 residues. The V end was cut by 3 bases, the J end by 4 bases, with 12 bases between. Note on this clone: Antigen specificity is unknown.

All of the isolated RNA was reverse transcribed, so expressed TCRB transcripts were sequenced. Method: immunoSEQ multiplex PCR; TCRdb's copy keeps in-frame clones and lacks some. The sample has tens of thousands of clones, roughly 69% seen once. The chain employs TRBV6-1 and TRBJ2-5; a weak D match, TRBD1 (5 bases). The clonotype was recovered from a woman aged 35 to 49 in good health. The sequenced sample consisted of Tregs from blood. The CDR3 sequence: CASSDLGRGETQYF. Here the CDR3 DNA reads TGTGCCAGCAGTGATCTGGGAAGGGGAGAGACCCAGTACTTC.